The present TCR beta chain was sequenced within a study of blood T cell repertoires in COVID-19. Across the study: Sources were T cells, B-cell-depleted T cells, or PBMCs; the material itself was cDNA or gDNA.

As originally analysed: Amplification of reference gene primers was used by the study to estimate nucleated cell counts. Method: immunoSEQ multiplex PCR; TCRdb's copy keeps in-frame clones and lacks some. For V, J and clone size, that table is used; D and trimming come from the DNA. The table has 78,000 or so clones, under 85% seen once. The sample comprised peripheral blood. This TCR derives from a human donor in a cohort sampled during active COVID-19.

The CDR3 sequence: CASSYPTGETDTQYF. CDR3 nucleotides: TGTGCCAGCAGCTACCCGACAGGGGAGACAGATACGCAGTATTTT. The rearrangement links TRBV6-6 to TRBJ2-3, with 8 bases lining up with TRBD1. V dropped 6 bases and J dropped 3; count of bases not matched to a gene: 8. CDR3 length: 15 amino acids. Germline V gives CDR1 MNHNY, CDR2 SVGAGI (reference sequence).